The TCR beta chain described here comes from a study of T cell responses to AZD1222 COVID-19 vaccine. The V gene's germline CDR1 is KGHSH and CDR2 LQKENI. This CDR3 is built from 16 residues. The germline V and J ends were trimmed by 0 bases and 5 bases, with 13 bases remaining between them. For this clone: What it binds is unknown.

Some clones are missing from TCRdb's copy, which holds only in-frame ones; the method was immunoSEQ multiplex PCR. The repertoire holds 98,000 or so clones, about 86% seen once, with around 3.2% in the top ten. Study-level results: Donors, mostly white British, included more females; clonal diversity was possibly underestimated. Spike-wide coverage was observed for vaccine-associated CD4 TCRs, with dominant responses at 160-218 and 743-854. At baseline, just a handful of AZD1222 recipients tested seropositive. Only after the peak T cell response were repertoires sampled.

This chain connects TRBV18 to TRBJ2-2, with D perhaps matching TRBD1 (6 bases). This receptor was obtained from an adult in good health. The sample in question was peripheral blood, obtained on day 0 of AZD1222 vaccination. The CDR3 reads CASSPPQGRDTGELFF. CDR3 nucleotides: TGTGCCAGCTCACCACCGCAGGGGCGCGATACCGGGGAGCTGTTTTTT.